The 13 T cell receptor beta chains below come from one sample, sequenced in a study of T cells in Graves' hyperthyroidism and ophthalmopathy (dated by TCRdb to about 2019). Library creation used multiplex PCR. The reads were generated on an Illumina HiSeq 2000. Amplification of TCR beta CDR3 regions was carried out from RNA transcripts. For the first round of RT-PCR on the TCR CDR3, the HTBI primer set was used together with the Qiagen OneStep RT-PCR kit. In TCRdb, the public reads were trimmed at Q25 with fastp and aligned with MiXCR, with productive beta chains retained. When rows share a CDR3 protein, they turn into one entry using the most common DNA and genes. The sample table contains some 570,000 distinct CDR3 sequences; only one count was recorded for 14% of them. The ten largest clones represent around 7% of the sample. The sequencing sample was made of blood. The receptors derive from a woman in her late teens or twenties with Graves' ophthalmopathy.

This CDR3 reads CASSPPTGSGSPLHF. The CDR3 DNA is TGTGCCAGCAGTCCCCCGACAGGGTCTGGATCACCCCTCCACTTT. V is TRBV12-3 or TRBV12-4 and J is TRBJ1-6, with 7 bases identical to TRBD1. The CDR3 totals 15 residues. Unmatched junction bases numbered 11, after V lost 5 bases and J lost 10 bases.

This clonotype was seen at least ten times. The chain recombines TRBV7-2 with TRBJ2-7; the D gene is possibly TRBD1 (6 bases). Germline V lookup: CDR1 SGHTA, CDR2 FQGNSA. The CDR3 extends over 17 amino acids. With 2 bases removed from V and 2 bases from J, the gap between germline ends came to 19 bases. The CDR3 DNA reads TGTGCCAGCAGCTTATGGGGGCTAAGCCTTTCCCCCTACGAGCAGTACTTC. Protein sequence: CASSLWGLSLSPYEQYF.

This clonotype was seen more than once but under ten times. This chain joins TRBV6-1 and TRBJ2-5; 12 bases match TRBD1. The ends lost 6 bases at V and 4 bases at J; junction bases unmatched: 15. The CDR3 is 18 residues long. The germline CDR1 and CDR2 sequences are MNHNS and SASEGT. CDR3 in amino acids: CASSPWGTGGVMRETQYF. The CDR3 DNA reads TGTGCCAGCAGCCCCTGGGGGACAGGGGGCGTAATGCGAGAGACCCAGTACTTC.

This clonotype came up a few times. The chain joins TRBV19 to TRBJ1-5; TRBD1 might be the D (5 bases). Germline CDR1 LNHDA, CDR2 SQIVND (reference sequence). The length of the CDR3 is 15 residues. Trimming pared 6 bases from V and 0 bases from J, leaving 12 bases between. DNA for the CDR3: TGTGCCAGTAGGGGGACGGCATATAGCAATCAGCCCCAGCATTTT. Protein sequence: CASRGTAYSNQPQHF.

This clonotype occurred many times. The chain recombines TRBV27 with TRBJ2-7; possibly TRBD1 for D (5 bases). Trimming cost V 8 bases and J 3 bases, with 17 bases left between them. The CDR3 totals 14 residues. Germline V lookup: CDR1 MNHEY, CDR2 SMNVEV (reference sequence). This chain's CDR3 is CASGPLGHHYEQYF. The DNA for the CDR3 is TGTGCCAGCGGGCCCTTAGGACACCACTACGAGCAGTACTTC.

In this sample, this clonotype turned up many times. The chain couples TRBV6-2 or TRBV6-3 to TRBJ1-1; D uncertain. CDR3 length: 13 residues. Germline CDR1 reads MNHEY; CDR2 reads SVGEGT. Trimming shortened V by 2 bases and J by 6 bases, and 10 bases separated the two germline ends. CDR3 amino acids: CASSYGWGPEAFF. As DNA, the CDR3 is TGTGCCAGCAGTTACGGGTGGGGTCCTGAAGCTTTCTTT.

This clonotype was observed at least ten times. The rearrangement joins TRBV6-2 or TRBV6-3 to TRBJ2-4; unclear D gene. The CDR3 runs to 14 residues. Germline V CDR1 and CDR2: MNHEY, SVGEGT. V shed 0 bases and J shed 4 bases, with 7 bases lying between them. CDR3 in DNA: TGTGCCAGCAGTTACTCGTCTCAGAAAAACATTCAGTACTTC. Protein product: CASSYSSQKNIQYF.

The chain has TRBV5-5 and TRBJ2-1; TRBD2 is a possible D gene (5 bases). The CDR3 consists of 13 residues. Trimming left V 4 bases short and J 8 bases short, with 13 bases between. Germline CDR1 reads SGHKS; CDR2 reads YYEKEE (reference sequence). The CDR3 nucleotides are TGTGCCAGCAGCCAGGAGGCGGTGGATGAGCAGTTCTTC. It encodes CASSQEAVDEQFF.

On this clonotype itself: It is unclear where the CDR3 begins or ends on the DNA, so no DNA is shown, and the CDR3 is as TCRdb lists it. V is TRBV12-3 or TRBV12-4 and J is TRBJ2-5. Counting both end residues, the CDR3 totals 24 amino acids. This chain's CDR3 is CASTNQTSMYLCASSRVLQETQYF.

This clonotype was picked up many times. The chain recombines TRBV29-1 with TRBJ2-5; 7 bases line up with TRBD1. V lost 6 bases to trimming and J lost 3 bases; unmatched junction nucleotides: 4. Germline loops: CDR1 SQVTM, CDR2 ANQGSEA. The CDR3 extends over 12 amino acids. In DNA, the CDR3 is TGCAGCGTAGCCGGGACAGAAGAGACCCAGTACTTC. This encodes CSVAGTEETQYF.

This clonotype was seen only a few times. The gene calls are TRBV11-2 and TRBJ1-4; 8 bases match TRBD1. CDR3 length: 14 residues. Per germline, CDR1 SGHAT and CDR2 FQNNGV. Losses at the gene ends were 8 bases for V and 7 bases for J; bases not matched to a gene: 9. CDR3 nucleotide sequence: TGTGCCAGCGGGAACAGGGGGACAGGTGAAAAACTGTTTTTT. It is translated as CASGNRGTGEKLFF.

This clonotype turned up a few times. The CDR3 region is CASSASGRSYNEQFF. In DNA, the CDR3 is TGTGCCAGTAGCGCTAGCGGGAGGTCCTACAATGAGCAGTTCTTC. V usage is TRBV19 and J usage is TRBJ2-1, with 11 nucleotides matching TRBD2. Germline V gene data show CDR1 as LNHDA and CDR2 as SQIVND (reference sequence). There are 15 residues in the CDR3. Germline trimming cut 6 bases from V and 1 base from J; bases unmatched to any gene: 2.

This clonotype was recorded many times. The V call is TRBV7-2, the J call TRBJ2-2; D is possibly TRBD1 (6 bases). Per germline, CDR1 SGHTA and CDR2 FQGNSA. Trimming took 3 bases from V and 0 from J, leaving 8 bases between them. This CDR3 region has 15 residues. DNA of the CDR3: TGTGCCAGCAGCTTGGGGGCAGCGAACACCGGGGAGCTGTTTTTT. Translating it yields CASSLGAANTGELFF.